In this sample, the clone carrying this T cell receptor beta chain turned up once. Its antigen is not known. The same CDR3 is also encoded by other DNA sequences in this sample. J gave up 1 base and V 0 bases, and 2 bases lay outside the gene matches. The germline V gene encodes CDR1 SGHRS and CDR2 YFSETQ. The CDR3 contains 16 residues. A multiplex PCR was run with 60 Vbeta primers and 13 Jbeta primers. The assay was immunoSEQ multiplex PCR, and TCRdb's table has in-frame clones only and misses some. The sample shows roughly 150,000 clones, nearly 80% of them seen only once. This entry belongs to a study of cytomegalovirus exposure and HLA in healthy donors. Overall study context: As released early, the data held 70 million to 100 million unique TCRs from HLA-typed donors. Study conclusions and caveats: Researchers catalogued approximately 160 TCR beta chains as cytomegalovirus-associated. A later analysis linked a missense DCLRE1C variant to TCR beta V- and J-gene trimming.

The chain is built from TRBV5-1 and TRBJ2-3; 10 nucleotides agree with TRBD1. The clonotype was recovered from a young woman in good health and CMV-seronegative. The sample consisted of PBMCs. Here the CDR3 DNA reads TGCGCCAGCAGCTTGGGGGGGACAGGGGGCACAGATACGCAGTATTTT. Its protein product is CASSLGGTGGTDTQYF.